These T cell receptor beta chains were read from a single sample in a study of spatial heterogeneity in lung cancer. Each CDR3 protein is one row after TCRdb ran MiXCR on the 5' RACE reads. The sample contains about 38,000 distinct CDR3 sequences, 7.5% of which appear only once. Specimen: PBMCs, collected at surgery. Receptor source: a male donor with early-stage non-small cell lung cancer. CDR3s include the opening cysteine and the closing phenylalanine or tryptophan. D genes are given only for firm matches. Rows may omit the clone size; those that give it use once, few, many or a size class.

V	J	size	D	DNA	CDR3
TRBV7-2	TRBJ2-2	few	TRBD1	TGTGCCAGCAGCCCAGACAGGGCCTCCGGGGAGCTGTTTTTT	CASSPDRASGELFF
TRBV12-3/TRBV12-4	TRBJ1-1	many	NA	TGTGCCAGCAGTACTACAGCTATGAACACTGAAGCTTTCTTT	CASSTTAMNTEAFF
TRBV6-2/TRBV6-3	TRBJ1-3	many	NA	TGTGCCAGCCTAACGATGCGGACGCCCTCTGGAAACACCATATATTTT	CASLTMRTPSGNTIYF
TRBV20-1	TRBJ2-1	few	TRBD2	TGCAGTGCTAGAGACGGGACTAGCGGGTACAATGAGCAGTTCTTC	CSARDGTSGYNEQFF
TRBV7-2	TRBJ2-5	few	TRBD1	TGTGCCAGCAGCGGTAGGGGCAGGGGGCCGGAGACCCAGTACTTC	CASSGRGRGPETQYF
TRBV19	TRBJ1-5	few	TRBD1	TGTGCCAGTAGTAGGACAGGGGGCGGGGGCAATCAGCCCCAGCATTTT	CASSRTGGGGNQPQHF
TRBV9	TRBJ2-1	many	TRBD2	TGTGCCAGCAGCGCACTAGCGGGAGACAATGAGCAGTTCTTC	CASSALAGDNEQFF
TRBV6-1	TRBJ1-5	few	NA	TGTGCCACCACACCGGGGGGGGAAGGGTCCCAGCATTTT	CATTPGGEGSQHF
TRBV30	TRBJ2-3	many	NA	TGTGCCTACGATACGGATACGCAGTATTTT	CAYDTDTQYF
TRBV14	TRBJ1-2	NA	NA	TGTGCCAGCAGCCAAGATGTCCAGTCCCTTGGCTACACCTTC	CASSQDVQSLGYTF
TRBV4-3	TRBJ1-6	many	NA	TGCGCCAGCAGCCAAAATATAGCGGGGAATTCACCCCTCCACTTT	CASSQNIAGNSPLHF
TRBV19	TRBJ1-5	many	TRBD1	TGTGCCAGTAGTATACAGTCAGGGGGTAATCAGCCCCAGCATTTT	CASSIQSGGNQPQHF
TRBV11-2	TRBJ2-3	many	NA	TGTGCCAGCAGCTTCAGACTCCCCGTATCCACCTTGGGCCCCACAGATACGCAGTATTTT	CASSFRLPVSTLGPTDTQYF
TRBV5-1	TRBJ2-5	few	NA	TGCGCCAGCAGCACCCCCAGGAGGGGAGAGACCCAGTACTTC	CASSTPRRGETQYF
TRBV7-8	TRBJ2-7	few	TRBD1	TGTGCCAGCAGCTTAGCTCTACAGGGGGAGGAGCAGTACTTC	CASSLALQGEEQYF
TRBV4-2	TRBJ2-7	many	TRBD1	TGTGCCAGCAGCCAAGAAACAACAGGGGCAAGCTACGAGCAGTACTTC	CASSQETTGASYEQYF
TRBV4-2	TRBJ2-1	many	TRBD2	TGTGCCAGCAGCCAATCCTCAACCGGGACTAGCGGGGGGTTCCATGAGCAGTTCTTC	CASSQSSTGTSGGFHEQFF
TRBV7-6	TRBJ2-7	many	TRBD2	TGTGCCAGCAGCTTAGCTACACTAGCGGAGGGCGAGCAGTACTTC	CASSLATLAEGEQYF
TRBV27	TRBJ2-7	many	TRBD1	TGTGCCAGCAGACCGGGACAGGGTCCCTACGAGCAGTACTTC	CASRPGQGPYEQYF
TRBV5-1	TRBJ1-1	many	TRBD1	TGCGCCAGCAGCCTGGGACAGCAGAGGATGACTGAAGCTTTCTTT	CASSLGQQRMTEAFF
TRBV29-1	TRBJ2-3	many	NA	TGCAGCGTTGGTGGAACGGGGGTCTCAGATACGCAGTATTTT	CSVGGTGVSDTQYF
TRBV30	TRBJ2-7	many	NA	TGTGCCTGGAGCCTCTCCTACGAGCAGTACTTC	CAWSLSYEQYF
TRBV11-2	TRBJ2-7	few	TRBD1	TGTGCCAGCAGCTTACAGGGACAGGGGGTCGGTGAGCAGTACTTC	CASSLQGQGVGEQYF